These 16 T cell receptor beta chains originate from one sample sequenced in a study of blood T cell dynamics during melanoma immunotherapy. Produced via immunoSEQ multiplex PCR; TCRdb's table is partial and in-frame only. The data contain some 15,000 clones, about 89% of them seen just once; the ten biggest clones take up less than 2%. The time point is: pre-treatment baseline. The specimen was blood, collected from a patient treated with checkpoint blockade. The receptors were sampled from a human donor with melanoma.

V usage is TRBV9 and J usage is TRBJ1-2; no definite D call. Germline CDR1 SGDLS, CDR2 YYNGEE. The length of the CDR3 is 15 residues. The V end lost 0 bases, the J end lost 0 bases, and 9 bases lay between the germline ends. The CDR3 nucleotides read TGTGCCAGCAGCGTAGCAAAGTCGTCTAACTATGGCTACACCTTC. This translates into CASSVAKSSNYGYTF.

This chain joins TRBV5-1 and TRBJ1-4, with a possible D match to TRBD1 (5 bases). The CDR3 contains 15 residues. The germline V gene has CDR1 SGHRS and CDR2 YFSETQ. V was pared by 4 bases and J by 4 bases, with 14 bases between. The CDR3 is CASSVGTGFNEKLFF. The CDR3 DNA sequence: TGCGCCAGCAGCGTGGGGACGGGATTTAATGAAAAACTGTTTTTT.

The chain carries TRBV5-1 and TRBJ2-3; D is ambiguous. Trimming took off 0 bases at V and 2 bases at J, with 7 bases between the two ends. Germline lookup yields CDR1 SGHRS and CDR2 YFSETQ. The CDR3 loop spans 14 amino acids. Here the CDR3 reads CASSLVGITDTQYF. In DNA form, the CDR3 reads TGCGCCAGCAGCTTGGTGGGCATCACAGATACGCAGTATTTT.

This chain links TRBV7-8 with TRBJ1-2, with a weak D call TRBD1 (5 bases). This CDR3 has 15 residues. Trimming took 4 bases from V and 0 from J, leaving 12 bases between them. The germline CDR1 and CDR2 sequences are SGHVS and FQNEAQ. The CDR3 spells CASSSRDDANYGYTF. In nucleotides, the CDR3 is TGTGCCAGCAGCTCGAGGGACGATGCTAACTATGGCTACACCTTC. Supplemented by reference TRBV7-8 and TRBJ1-2, the full variable domain reads GAGVSQSPRYKVAKRGQDVALRCDPISGHVSLFWYQQALGQGPEFLTYFQNEAQLDKSGLPSDRFFAERPEGSVSTLKIQRTQQEDSAVYLCASSSRDDANYGYTFGSGTRLTVV.

This chain links TRBV30 with TRBJ2-5, with D possibly TRBD1 on 5 matching bases. The J call may be mistaken, given a closer DNA end match to TRBJ2-7. The CDR3 runs to 11 residues. The V gene's germline CDR1 is GTSNPN and CDR2 SVGIG (reference sequence). Written as DNA, the CDR3 is TGTGCCTGGGCCGACAGCTACGAGCAGTACTTC. Protein product: CAWADSYEQYF.

The rearrangement links TRBV9 to TRBJ2-7, with D maybe TRBD1 (5 bases). V was trimmed by 4 bases and J by 0 bases, leaving 14 bases between them. Germline values: CDR1 SGDLS, CDR2 YYNGEE. This CDR3 is built from 15 residues. Here the CDR3 DNA reads TGTGCCAGCAGCCTCTATGGGGCGGACTCCTACGAGCAGTACTTC. The encoded protein is CASSLYGADSYEQYF.

The chain combines TRBV6-5 with TRBJ1-2; 8 bases are shared with TRBD1. The germline V gene encodes CDR1 MNHEY and CDR2 SVGAGI. CDR3 length: 13 residues. V shed 5 bases and J 7 bases; nucleotides not matched to a gene: 6. The CDR3 sequence is CASSKQGVGGYTF. In DNA, the CDR3 is TGTGCCAGCAGTAAACAGGGGGTCGGTGGCTACACCTTC.

This clone was recorded once. The chain carries TRBV29-1 and TRBJ1-1; D gene unclear. V was trimmed by 4 bases and J by 0 bases, leaving 9 bases between them. Looked up from germline, CDR1 is SQVTM and CDR2 is ANQGSEA. This CDR3 has 13 residues. The CDR3: CSVVPGLNTEAFF. In DNA, the CDR3 is TGCAGCGTTGTACCCGGACTGAACACTGAAGCTTTCTTT.

The rearrangement links TRBV19 to TRBJ2-5; no reliable D call. CDR3 size: 11 residues. V gave up 8 bases and J gave up 10 bases, with 14 bases separating them. Germline CDR1 reads LNHDA; CDR2 reads SQIVND (reference sequence). Here the CDR3 reads CASRSGVLQYF. The CDR3 nucleotides read TGTGCCAGTCGGTCTGGGGTGCTCCAGTACTTC. The full variable domain, in which reference TRBV19 and TRBJ2-5 provide the parts outside the CDR3, is DGGITQSPKYLFRKEGQNVTLSCEQNLNHDAMYWYRQDPGQGLRLIYYSQIVNDFQKGDIAEGYSVSREKKESFPLTVTSAQKNPTAFYLCASRSGVLQYFGPGTRLLVL.

In its sample, this clone was seen once. V usage is TRBV10-3 and J usage is TRBJ1-5; D is unresolved. The germline CDR1 and CDR2 sequences are ENHRY and SYGVKD. Trimming removed 0 bases at V and 5 bases at J, with 8 bases between. The CDR3 is 14 residues long. In DNA, the CDR3 is TGTGCCATCAGTGAGTCGCAAAGGGATCAGCCCCAGCATTTT. Its translation: CAISESQRDQPQHF.

The chain joins TRBV6-6 to TRBJ2-5; perhaps TRBD2 as D (6 bases). Trimming left V 8 bases short and J 5 bases short, with 15 bases between. This CDR3 spans 13 amino acids. Germline V lookup: CDR1 MNHNY, CDR2 SVGAGI (reference sequence). The CDR3 region is CASREGGTETQYF. The CDR3 region has the DNA TGTGCCAGCCGAGAGGGCGGGACGGAGACCCAGTACTTC.

The sample holds a few counts of this clone. The CDR3 sequence: CASSSRDRGRSAQPQHF. The CDR3 region has the DNA TGTGCCAGCAGCTCCCGGGACAGGGGGCGGTCAGCTCAGCCCCAGCATTTT. This chain links TRBV5-8 with TRBJ1-5, with 12 bases fitting TRBD1. Germline loops: CDR1 SGHTS, CDR2 YDEGEE. CDR3 length: 17 residues. The trim removed 3 bases at V and 6 bases at J, leaving 10 bases unmatched.

V gene TRBV5-5 combines with J gene TRBJ1-6; D gene ambiguous. Trimming removed 3 bases from V and 1 base from J, with 8 bases in between. The germline V gene has CDR1 SGHKS and CDR2 YYEKEE (reference sequence). The CDR3 contains 15 residues. The CDR3 DNA reads TGTGCCAGCAGCTACGACATTTCCTATAATTCACCCCTCCACTTT. It encodes CASSYDISYNSPLHF.

The V gene is TRBV6-1, the J gene TRBJ2-5, with D possibly matching TRBD2 (6 bases). V was pared by 6 bases and J by 2 bases, with 13 bases between. Germline V lookup: CDR1 MNHNS, CDR2 SASEGT. The CDR3 runs to 14 residues. The CDR3 protein is CASSRLGGQETQYF. In DNA, the CDR3 is TGTGCCAGCAGCCGACTAGGAGGTCAAGAGACCCAGTACTTC.

V and J are TRBV7-9 and TRBJ1-1; 7 nucleotides align to TRBD1. The length of the CDR3 is 16 residues. CDR1 SEHNR and CDR2 FQNEAQ come from the germline V gene (reference sequence). Trimming took 8 bases from V and 2 from J; bases not matched to a gene: 14. The CDR3 region is CASVLQGRVGNTEAFF. The CDR3 nucleotides are TGTGCCAGCGTTCTACAGGGGAGGGTTGGAAACACTGAAGCTTTCTTT.

The chain couples TRBV19 to TRBJ2-1; D perhaps matches TRBD1 (5 bases). The CDR3 sequence is 21 residues long. The V end lost 4 bases, the J end lost 0 bases, and 28 bases lay between the germline ends. Per germline, CDR1 LNHDA and CDR2 SQIVND (reference sequence). The CDR3 loop reads CASSKTSVRETPTSSYNEQFF. CDR3 sequence (DNA): TGTGCCAGTAGTAAAACATCGGTCAGGGAAACCCCCACCAGCTCCTACAATGAGCAGTTCTTC.